This TCR beta chain was sequenced for a study of molecular identifiers for immune sequencing clone quantification (dated by TCRdb to the late 2010s). Background on the whole study: For a replicate experiment, RNA from 20,000 or 100,000 naive CD8 T cells was divided into five aliquots, of which four were sequenced. This methods study used CD8 T cells to benchmark TCR RNA copy counting and molecular-identifier clustering-based TCR repertoire sequencing (MIDCIRS). Results and caveats for the whole study, not just this receptor: A single cell's worth of spiked-in Jurkat TCR RNA was reported detectable even among 850,000 to 1,000,000 naive CD8 T cells. Highly expanded clone sizes could be underestimated if identical TCR molecules share a barcode. Modeling indicated about 3 TCR RNA copies recovered per cell, compared with 7.5 to 10 by digital PCR, which implies a capture efficiency of about 27%. Naive libraries contained spiked-in Jurkat TCR RNA (roughly ten copies' worth), which is not part of the donor repertoire. In CMV-specific effector cells, clones with more than 20 RNA copies contained over 98% of molecules, whereas in naive cells such clones contained under 1% of molecules. When barcode sub-clustering was left out, chimeric consensus sequences inflated TCR diversity, with chimeras reaching as high as 47%.

The CDR3 runs 16 residues from the cysteine to the phenylalanine. Of the read, only the CDR3 DNA is kept; its 48 bases are in frame from base 1. The V and J ends are trimmed by 4 bases and 0 bases, leaving 17 bases between them. As encoded in the germline V gene (reference sequence), CDR1 is SGHKS while CDR2 is YYEKEE. This clonotype was seen ten or more times. There is no known antigen for this receptor. Base qualities are missing; no much larger clone stands one base away. Receptor amplification or capture employed PCR. Sequenced on an Illumina HiSeq 4000. Bulk TCR libraries were generated as previously described, with the TCR primers listed in Table S5 used. Total RNA was purified with the Qiagen AllPrep DNA/RNA kit. Before analysis, reads from multiple sequencing runs of one library were combined. In the original analysis: Reads were retained only if an exact TCR constant sequence was present, and the retained reads were trimmed to 150 nt and grouped according to their 12-nt molecular barcodes. Reads inside each barcode group were sub-clustered using a 15% Levenshtein threshold, and a quality-weighted consensus sequence was constructed for each RNA molecule. Non-functional sequences were discarded, and so were lower-count sequences lying one edit away from another sequence. Based on fitting two negative binomial distributions, any barcode sub-cluster with under 20% of the maximum read count was discarded. TCRdb applied fastp at Q25 and MiXCR to the public reads, then kept only in-frame beta chains. Each record represents a unique CDR3 protein, reported with the most common genes and DNA among its rows. It is TCRdb's table, rather than the study itself, that gives the V and J calls and clone size. The sample profile shows 550,000 to 750,000 distinct CDR3 sequences; just under 20% of them were found once. The ten most abundant clones make up under 0.95% of the sample.

Libraries of naive CD8 T cells were generated from about 21,000 to 970,000 sorted cells, with 10%, 30% or 50% of the purified RNA used. Naive CD8 T cells, defined as CD8+CD4-CCR7+CD45RA+, were FACS-sorted into RLT Plus buffer on a BD FACSAria II. To test detection sensitivity, Jurkat RNA equal to 9 to 10 TCR copies was added to samples of roughly 18,000-1,000,000 naive CD8 T cells. Enrichment of CD8 T cells was done with RosetteSep CD8+ T Cell Enrichment Cocktail plus Ficoll-Paque, and ACK red cell lysis came afterward. The clonotype originates from a human donor in good health. Some libraries in this study had Jurkat cell RNA spiked in. The sample was naive CD8+ T cells from blood, with Jurkat cell RNA spiked in. Taken with the paper, the label for cell subset or site translates to: FACS-sorted CD8+CD4-CCR7+CD45RA+ naive T cells. The rearranged chain carries TRBV5-5 and TRBJ2-7; TRBD1 is a weak D gene call, 6 bases matching. The DNA sequence is TGTGCCAGCAGCGAAGACAGGCCCAGGAGCTCCTACGAGCAGTACTTC. Its protein is CASSEDRPRSSYEQYF.